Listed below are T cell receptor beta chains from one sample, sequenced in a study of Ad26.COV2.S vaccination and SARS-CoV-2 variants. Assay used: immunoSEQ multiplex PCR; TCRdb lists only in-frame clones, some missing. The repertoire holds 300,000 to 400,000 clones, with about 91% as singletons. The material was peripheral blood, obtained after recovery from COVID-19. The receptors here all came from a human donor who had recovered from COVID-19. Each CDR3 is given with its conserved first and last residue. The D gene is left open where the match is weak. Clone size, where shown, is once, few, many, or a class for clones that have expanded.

CASSARDRPLNIQYF,TGTGCCAGCAGCGCACGGGACAGACCCTTAAACATTCAGTACTTC,-,TRBV5-4,TRBD1,TRBJ2-4
CASSSRRANYGYTF,TGTGCCAGCAGTTCACGGCGGGCGAACTATGGCTACACCTTC,once,TRBV6-5,-,TRBJ1-2
CASSAPPGQGTNEKLFF,TGTGCCAGCAGTGCCCCTCCAGGACAGGGGACTAATGAAAAACTGTTTTTT,-,TRBV28,TRBD1,TRBJ1-4
CASSKNPTGTTEAFF,TGTGCCAGCAGCAAGAATCCGACAGGCACCACTGAAGCTTTCTTT,-,TRBV7-3,-,TRBJ1-1
CASSQVGSEQFF,TGTGCCAGCAGCCAAGTCGGCTCCGAGCAGTTCTTC,-,TRBV3-1/TRBV3-2,-,TRBJ2-1
CASSDSQGTEAFF,TGTGCCAGCAGTGATTCACAGGGAACTGAAGCTTTCTTT,-,TRBV2,-,TRBJ1-1
CASSLKRQFFNYGYTF,TGTGCCAGCAGCCTAAAAAGACAGTTTTTTAACTATGGCTACACCTTC,once,TRBV7-9,-,TRBJ1-2
CASSSGREHGELFF,TGTGCCAGCAGTTCAGGCAGGGAACACGGGGAGCTGTTTTTT,-,TRBV6-2/TRBV6-3,-,TRBJ2-2
CASSVPDGTGELFF,TGTGCCAGCAGCGTCCCGGACGGGACCGGGGAGCTGTTTTTT,-,TRBV9,-,TRBJ2-2
CASSLHGETQYF,TGTGCCAGCAGCCTTCACGGGGAGACCCAGTACTTC,-,TRBV12-3/TRBV12-4,-,TRBJ2-5
CASRLTTHGELFF,TGTGCCAGCAGGCTAACGACCCACGGGGAGCTGTTTTTT,-,TRBV12-3/TRBV12-4,-,TRBJ2-2
CASSYSGGASNEQFF,TGTGCCAGCAGTTATTCCGGGGGGGCCAGCAACGAGCAGTTCTTC,-,TRBV6-2/TRBV6-3,TRBD2,TRBJ2-1
CASSSLGFSGANVLTF,TGTGCCAGCTCCTCCCTCGGGTTCTCTGGGGCCAACGTCCTGACTTTC,-,TRBV5-4,-,TRBJ2-6
CASSLLETGNYGYTF,TGCGCCAGCAGCCTACTAGAGACAGGAAACTATGGCTACACCTTC,-,TRBV4-3,-,TRBJ1-2
CASSKQGALNEKLFF,TGTGCCAGCAGCAAGCAGGGGGCGCTGAATGAAAAACTGTTTTTT,-,TRBV5-4,TRBD1,TRBJ1-4
CASSSPTGGLVTEAFF,TGTGCCAGCAGCTCTCCGACAGGGGGCCTGGTCACTGAAGCTTTCTTT,-,TRBV11-2,TRBD1,TRBJ1-1
CASSLAPDRMYF,TGTGCCAGCAGCCTCGCCCCTGACAGGATGTACTTC,once,TRBV5-5,-,TRBJ2-7
CASSPEGLIYEQYF,TGTGCCAGCTCACCCGAGGGACTGATCTACGAGCAGTACTTC,-,TRBV18,-,TRBJ2-7